Sequencing of this T cell receptor (beta chain) was carried out in a study of T cell clonotyping in hematopoietic cell transplantation. V trimming: 4 bases; J trimming: 6 bases; junction bases outside the gene matches: 14. The CDR3 covers 16 residues. Germline CDR1 reads MDHEN; CDR2 reads SYDVKM. Time point reported: recipient sample about 28 days before transplant, after cytoreduction. In the case of this clone: Its target is not known.

TCRdb's table, derived via immunoSEQ multiplex PCR, lists solely in-frame clones and lacks some. The sample comprises about 49,000 clones, approximately 90% of which are singletons, and less than 6.5% rests with the top ten. Study-level findings and limits: Few recipient clonotypes overlapped donors; over 95% were de novo at given depth. After transplant, recipient diversity fell while pathologically expanded clonotypes grew through day 180.

This clonotype originated in a man aged 55-75 years with biphenotypic leukemia. Some clones in this sample may be carry-over from other donors' samples. The chain employs TRBV28 and TRBJ1-1; 7 positions match TRBD1. The material was peripheral blood mononuclear cells, obtained before stem cell transplant. CDR3 sequence (DNA): TGTGCCAGCAGTTCCCATCTCCCCTTTGGACAGGCTGAAGCTTTCTTT. It codes for CASSSHLPFGQAEAFF.